The rows below give T cell receptor beta chains drawn from one sample of a study of regulatory T cells. Data came from immunoSEQ multiplex PCR; TCRdb stores just in-frame clones and leaves some out. Of tens of thousands of clones in the sample, roughly 88% were seen once. Sequences were obtained from conventional CD4+ T cells sorted from blood. All receptors come from a child under 18 with CD3G deficiency. CDR3s include the opening cysteine and the closing phenylalanine or tryptophan. Each record gives: D gene, J gene, V gene, clone size, CDR3 DNA, CDR3 protein. D genes are given only for firm matches. The size field is filled for only some rows; it gives once, few, many or a size class.

>NA|TRBJ1-2|TRBV28|once
TGTGCCGTCGGCGGGGCTAACTATGGCTACACCTTC
CAVGGANYGYTF
>NA|TRBJ2-2|TRBV28|NA
TGTGCCAGCAGTCCGGGGACTCTCGAAAGTGGGGAGCTGTTTTTT
CASSPGTLESGELFF
>TRBD2|TRBJ2-1|TRBV28|few
TGTGCCAGCAGTTTAATAGCGGGAGGGCACAATGAGCAGTTCTTC
CASSLIAGGHNEQFF
>NA|TRBJ2-3|TRBV5-1|NA
TGCGCCAGCAGCTTATGGGGAGATAGGACAGATACGCAGTATTTT
CASSLWGDRTDTQYF
>NA|TRBJ1-2|TRBV5-1|once
TGCGCCAGCAGCTTACAGAGCCCTAACTATGGCTACACCTTC
CASSLQSPNYGYTF
>NA|TRBJ2-3|TRBV5-5|NA
TGTGCCAGCACCTTGGGCCTAGCCACAGATACGCAGTATTTT
CASTLGLATDTQYF
>NA|TRBJ2-6|TRBV18|NA
TGTGCCAGCTCACCGAGGAGGTCTGGGGCCAACGTCCTGACTTTC
CASSPRRSGANVLTF
>NA|TRBJ2-2|TRBV27|NA
TGTGCCAGCTCCCCACGGGGGCCGGACACCGGGGAGCTGTTTTTT
CASSPRGPDTGELFF
>NA|TRBJ2-7|TRBV6-1|NA
TGTGCCAGCAGATGGACAGCAAGCTCCTACGAGCAGTACTTC
CASRWTASSYEQYF
>NA|TRBJ2-7|TRBV7-8|NA
TGTGCCAGCAGCTTCGCGAACAGGCTGGGCGAGCAGTACTTC
CASSFANRLGEQYF
>NA|TRBJ2-7|TRBV7-8|NA
TGTGCCAGCAGCTCCGGGACCTCAGGCGAGCAGTACTTC
CASSSGTSGEQYF
>NA|TRBJ1-1|TRBV7-9|NA
TGTGCCAGCAGCTTAAGGCAGGGCACTGAAGCTTTCTTT
CASSLRQGTEAFF
>NA|TRBJ1-1|TRBV7-9|few
TGTGCCAGCAGCTTGTTCACCGGTGAAGCTTTCTTT
CASSLFTGEAFF
>TRBD1|TRBJ1-2|TRBV28|NA
TGTGCCAGCAGTTTATACCACCTCGGACAGGGGGATGGCTACACCTTC
CASSLYHLGQGDGYTF
>TRBD2|TRBJ2-1|TRBV27|NA
TGTGCCAGCAGTTTGCGGACTAGCGGGAGAAATGAGCAGTTCTTC
CASSLRTSGRNEQFF
>TRBD1|TRBJ1-2|TRBV6-1|NA
TGTGCCAGCAGAGCGACAGGGGGCGCAAAAGGCTACACCTTC
CASRATGGAKGYTF
>NA|TRBJ2-1|TRBV7-9|NA
TGTGCCAGCAGCTTAGAAGATAGCGCAAATGAGCAGTTCTTC
CASSLEDSANEQFF
>NA|TRBJ2-7|TRBV6-1|few
TGTGCCAGCAGGGCGGGCGGCCACGAGCAGTACTTC
CASRAGGHEQYF
>NA|TRBJ1-2|TRBV5-1|NA
TGCGCCAGCAGCTTCGGGAACAACTATGGCTACACCTTC
CASSFGNNYGYTF
>TRBD2|TRBJ2-7|TRBV28|NA
TGTGCCAGCAGTTTAAGGCGCGGGAGGGCCTCCGAGCAGTACTTC
CASSLRRGRASEQYF
>TRBD1|TRBJ1-4|TRBV7-9|NA
TGTGCCAGCAGCCAAGGGACAGCAACTAATGAAAAACTGTTTTTT
CASSQGTATNEKLFF
>NA|TRBJ1-2|TRBV10-3|NA
TGTGCCATCAGTGACACGGCAGGGCGAGGCTACACCTTC
CAISDTAGRGYTF
>NA|TRBJ2-3|TRBV5-1|NA
TGCGCCAGCAGCTTCCGGGGTAGCACAGATACGCAGTATTTT
CASSFRGSTDTQYF
>NA|TRBJ1-1|TRBV28|NA
TGTGCCAGCAGTCCCCCCCCGATGGCGAACACTGAAGCTTTCTTT
CASSPPPMANTEAFF
>NA|TRBJ2-1|TRBV18|NA
TGTGCCAGCTCACCAGTGACAGCGTACCACCATAAGTACAATGAGCAGTTCTTC
CASSPVTAYHHKYNEQFF
>NA|TRBJ2-1|TRBV5-1|NA
TGCGCCAGCAGCTTGGCCCCGGGACAAAAGGGTAACAATGAGCAGTTCTTC
CASSLAPGQKGNNEQFF
>NA|TRBJ1-1|TRBV6-1|NA
TGTGCCAGCTCACCAGGGGCCAACACTGAAGCTTTCTTT
CASSPGANTEAFF
>TRBD1|TRBJ1-1|TRBV19|NA
TGTGCCAGTAGCAAAGGGGGACAGGGATACGCTGAAGCTTTCTTT
CASSKGGQGYAEAFF
>TRBD1|TRBJ2-7|TRBV6-1|NA
TGTGCCAGCAGTGTATGGGACAGGGACCCCCACGAGCAGTACTTC
CASSVWDRDPHEQYF
>NA|TRBJ2-7|TRBV6-1|NA
TGTGCCAGCAGGACAGGTAGCGGCGCGTACGAGCAGTACTTC
CASRTGSGAYEQYF
>TRBD2|TRBJ2-3|TRBV5-1|once
TGCGCCAGCAGCTTGGAGGCGGGAGCAGGAGATACGCAGTATTTT
CASSLEAGAGDTQYF
>NA|TRBJ2-3|TRBV28|NA
TGTGCCAGCAGTTTGAAGCCCAAAGACTTATATCGCACAGATACGCAGTATTTT
CASSLKPKDLYRTDTQYF
>NA|TRBJ2-7|TRBV21-1|NA
TGTGCCAGCGGTATAACCAGCTTTGCCTACGAGCAGTACTTC
CASGITSFAYEQYF
>NA|TRBJ2-1|TRBV19|NA
TGTGCCAGTAGTATTGGGGACAATGAGCAGTTCTTC
CASSIGDNEQFF
>NA|TRBJ2-1|TRBV5-1|NA
TGCGCCAGCAGCCCTGGCGGGAAGGGGTCCTCCTACAATGAGCAGTTCTTC
CASSPGGKGSSYNEQFF
>TRBD2|TRBJ2-3|TRBV13|NA
TGTGCCAGCACAATCGGCGGGAGGGGAGATACGCAGTATTTT
CASTIGGRGDTQYF
>TRBD2|TRBJ2-4|TRBV7-2|NA
TGTGCCAGCATTGGACTAGCGGAGGTAGCCAAAAACATTCAGTACTTC
CASIGLAEVAKNIQYF
>TRBD1|TRBJ2-2|TRBV6-5|NA
TGTGCCAGCAGTTACCGGGACAGCCGCACCGGGGAGCTGTTTTTT
CASSYRDSRTGELFF
>TRBD1|TRBJ2-1|TRBV7-9|once
TGTGCCAGCAGCCTTAGACAGGGGGCCGGCAATGAGCAGTTCTTC
CASSLRQGAGNEQFF
>TRBD2|TRBJ2-5|TRBV5-1|NA
TGCGCCAGCAGCTTGGGACTAGCTGAGCAAGAGACCCAGTACTTC
CASSLGLAEQETQYF
>NA|TRBJ2-3|TRBV21-1|NA
TGTGCCAGCAGCAGACTAGCGGGCTTCACAGATACGCAGTATTTT
CASSRLAGFTDTQYF
>NA|TRBJ2-1|TRBV6-5|NA
TGTGCCAGCAGTCGGACCGGGTACTACAATGAGCAGTTCTTC
CASSRTGYYNEQFF